These T cell receptor beta chains were read from a single sample in a study of naive and memory T cell subsets. TCRdb re-derived calls from the UMI-ligation and nested PCR reads in MiXCR, one entry per CDR3 protein. The table records roughly 91,000 distinct CDR3 sequences, around 13% of them present only once. The sample consisted of central memory CD4+ T cells from blood. The source is a human donor in good health. Both conserved end residues are part of each CDR3. Each record gives: clone size, J gene, D gene, V gene, CDR3 DNA, CDR3 protein. A D gene is named only where the DNA matches it firmly. Size is omitted from some rows. Given values are once, few, many or a class for expanded clones.

- TRBJ2-5 - TRBV30 TGTGCCGGGACTGATTTCCAAGAGACCCAGTACTTC CAGTDFQETQYF
many TRBJ2-3 TRBD2 TRBV6-6 TGTGCCAGCAGCTATAAACTAGCGGGAGGGCCAGATACGCAGTATTTT CASSYKLAGGPDTQYF
- TRBJ2-7 TRBD2 TRBV20-1 TGCAGTGCCCCGGGGTTTGGCGGGAGAATGGGGGAGCAGTACTTC CSAPGFGGRMGEQYF
few TRBJ2-6 - TRBV12-3/TRBV12-4 TGTGCCAGCAGCCTATCAGGGGTCCCCTCTGGGGCCAACGTCCTGACTTTC CASSLSGVPSGANVLTF
- TRBJ1-6 TRBD1 TRBV29-1 TGCAGCGTAGCAACAGGGGGTAATTCACCCCTCCACTTT CSVATGGNSPLHF
- TRBJ1-3 - TRBV20-1 TGCAGTGCTAGTAGCCCCGGTCGGGGAAACACCATATATTTT CSASSPGRGNTIYF
- TRBJ1-2 - TRBV3-1 TGTGCCAGCAGCCCCGGTTATAACTATGGCTACACCTTC CASSPGYNYGYTF
- TRBJ2-7 - TRBV29-1 TGCAGCGTTGCAGAAACGCACCCCTACGAGCAGTACTTC CSVAETHPYEQYF
few TRBJ2-1 - TRBV5-1 TGCGCCAGCAGCTTGGTAGGTCCTACCTACAATGAGCAGTTCTTC CASSLVGPTYNEQFF
- TRBJ1-5 TRBD1 TRBV30 TGTGCCTGCAAGGGGGCGCAGGGTCAGCCCCAGCATTTT CACKGAQGQPQHF
- TRBJ2-3 TRBD2 TRBV28 TGTGCCAGCATGACTAGCGGGCTTAGCACAGATACGCAGTATTTT CASMTSGLSTDTQYF
many TRBJ2-2 - TRBV7-6 TGTGCCAGCAGCTTAGCGACGGGACAAGTCACCGGGGAGCTGTTTTTT CASSLATGQVTGELFF
many TRBJ2-7 - TRBV5-1 TGCGCCAGCAGCGAGGGACATCTCCAGGCCGAGCAGTACTTC CASSEGHLQAEQYF
medium-sized TRBJ2-7 TRBD1 TRBV29-1 TGCAGCGTACCGGGACAGGGACGCTACGAGCAGTACTTC CSVPGQGRYEQYF
- TRBJ2-7 - TRBV7-8 TGTGCCAGCAGCTTTCTTCACTCGGCAGGGAGCTCCTACGAGCAGTACTTC CASSFLHSAGSSYEQYF
many TRBJ2-7 TRBD1 TRBV18 TGTGCCAGCTCACATCCGGGACAGCACTACGAGCAGTACTTC CASSHPGQHYEQYF
- TRBJ2-7 - TRBV6-2/TRBV6-3 TGTGCCACCTCGGAGCAGACCGCCTACGAGCAGTACTTC CATSEQTAYEQYF
- TRBJ2-7 - TRBV10-3 TGTGCCATCAGTTCGAGGGGGGACGAGCAGTACTTC CAISSRGDEQYF
few TRBJ2-3 - TRBV20-1 TGCAGTGCTAAAGTTTTCAGCACAGATACGCAGTATTTT CSAKVFSTDTQYF
medium-sized TRBJ2-7 TRBD2 TRBV10-3 TGTGCCATCAGTGAGTTACTAGCGGGGGAGCAGTACTTC CAISELLAGEQYF
- TRBJ1-2 - TRBV5-6 TGTGCCAGCAGCTTGGGTTACCAGGGGTATGGCTACACCTTC CASSLGYQGYGYTF
- TRBJ2-3 - TRBV29-1 TGCAGCGGTCGCGTAACAGGGTCGAATACGCAGTATTTT CSGRVTGSNTQYF
- TRBJ2-7 - TRBV29-1 TGCAGCGCTTCCAAACAGGGCTACGAGCAGTACTTC CSASKQGYEQYF
few TRBJ1-1 - TRBV20-1 TGCAGTGCCCCGCAGGGGACGAACACTGAAGCTTTCTTT CSAPQGTNTEAFF